This is a list of T cell receptor beta chains from one sample in a study of cytomegalovirus exposure and HLA in healthy donors. The protocol was immunoSEQ multiplex PCR, while the TCRdb copy is restricted to in-frame clones and leaves out a portion. The table has 130,000 to 150,000 clones, 60% to 80% seen once. What was sequenced was PBMCs. The receptors stem from a woman aged 25 to 39 in good health and CMV-seronegative. CDR3s include the opening cysteine and the closing phenylalanine or tryptophan. The D gene is left open where the match is weak. For some rows the clone size is stated as once, few or many, or as a class when expanded; others skip it.

d_gene | abundance | j_gene | v_gene | CDR3nt | CDR3aa
TRBD2 | once | TRBJ2-7 | TRBV6-1 | TGTGCCAGCAGGCGGGCGGGGGAGTCCTACGAGCAGTACTTC | CASRRAGESYEQYF
- | - | TRBJ2-1 | TRBV4-1 | TGCGCCAGCAGCAAAGGTACCGGGACAAGCAACAATGAGCAGTTCTTC | CASSKGTGTSNNEQFF
TRBD1 | - | TRBJ1-1 | TRBV4-2 | TGTGCCAGCAGCCGTCCGGGACAGGGGGACACTGAAGCTTTCTTT | CASSRPGQGDTEAFF
- | once | TRBJ2-1 | TRBV9 | TGTGCCAGCAGCGTACGCGAGCCCTACAATGAGCAGTTCTTC | CASSVREPYNEQFF
- | - | TRBJ1-1 | TRBV27 | TGTGCCAGCAGTTTGTTGGTCGGAGGCGGGGACACTGAAGCTTTCTTT | CASSLLVGGGDTEAFF
- | - | TRBJ1-1 | TRBV30 | TGTGCCTGGAGTCGACAGGATGAAGCTTTCTTT | CAWSRQDEAFF
TRBD1 | - | TRBJ2-3 | TRBV10-1 | TGCGCCAGCAGTGACAGGGGGCCAACAGATACGCAGTATTTT | CASSDRGPTDTQYF
TRBD1 | - | TRBJ1-4 | TRBV6-1 | TGTGCCAGCAGTTCGGGGACAGCAACTAATGAAAAACTGTTTTTT | CASSSGTATNEKLFF
- | - | TRBJ2-7 | TRBV7-9 | TGTGCCAGCAGCCCCCAAGTCGGGGGTGGGTCCCACGAGCAGTACTTC | CASSPQVGGGSHEQYF
- | - | TRBJ2-3 | TRBV5-1 | TGCGCCAGCAGCTTGGTTGGGGGGTGGACAGATACGCAGTATTTT | CASSLVGGWTDTQYF
- | - | TRBJ1-2 | TRBV5-5 | TGTGCCAGCAGTAACCAGGGCCGAGAGGTCTATGGCTACACCTTC | CASSNQGREVYGYTF
- | - | TRBJ2-2 | TRBV13 | TGTGCCAGCAGCCCCCCGGGTCCCACCGGGGAGCTGTTTTTT | CASSPPGPTGELFF
TRBD1 | - | TRBJ1-6 | TRBV5-4 | TGTGCCAGCAGCTTGGTAACAGGGGATTCACCCCTCCACTTT | CASSLVTGDSPLHF
TRBD1 | few | TRBJ1-2 | TRBV7-9 | TGTGCCAGCAGCTTAGGACAGGGAGGTGCCGGCTACACCTTC | CASSLGQGGAGYTF
- | - | TRBJ2-5 | TRBV4-3 | TGCGCCAGCAGCCAGACACTAGCAGCTCAAGAGACCCAGTACTTC | CASSQTLAAQETQYF
- | - | TRBJ1-6 | TRBV9 | TGTGCCAGCAGCGTAGATGGCAGGAATAATTCACCCCTCCACTTT | CASSVDGRNNSPLHF
- | - | TRBJ2-7 | TRBV29-1 | TGCAGCGTTGAAGACCGGACACGCTACGAGCAGTACTTC | CSVEDRTRYEQYF
TRBD1 | - | TRBJ1-2 | TRBV25-1 | TGTGCCAGCAGCCCGGGACAGGGTAACTATGGCTACACCTTC | CASSPGQGNYGYTF
- | - | TRBJ1-3 | TRBV5-1 | TGCGCCAGCAGCTTGGCCGGGTCTCCCCGCGGAAACACCATATATTTT | CASSLAGSPRGNTIYF
TRBD1 | - | TRBJ1-5 | TRBV19 | TGTGCCAGTAGTATCAGGGGACAGGGAATTCAGCCCCAGCATTTT | CASSIRGQGIQPQHF
- | - | TRBJ2-2 | TRBV27 | TGTGCCAGCAGTTTATCGGCGGGCGCCGGGGAGCTGTTTTTT | CASSLSAGAGELFF
- | - | TRBJ2-3 | TRBV21-1 | TGTGCCAGCAGCAAAATCGACCAGCGGGGGAGCACAGATACGCAGTATTTT | CASSKIDQRGSTDTQYF
TRBD1 | - | TRBJ1-4 | TRBV6-1 | TGTGCCAGCAGCGCTGGGACAGGGGTTAATGAAAAACTGTTTTTT | CASSAGTGVNEKLFF
TRBD1 | - | TRBJ2-7 | TRBV7-2 | TGTGCCAGCACCAAGGGGGCAAACTACGAGCAGTACTTC | CASTKGANYEQYF
TRBD1 | - | TRBJ2-1 | TRBV6-5 | TGTGCCAGCAGTCAGGGGGTAGGGGCCAATGAGCAGTTCTTC | CASSQGVGANEQFF
TRBD2 | - | TRBJ2-3 | TRBV11-2 | TGTGCCAGCAGCCCCGGACTAGCGGGCACAGATACGCAGTATTTT | CASSPGLAGTDTQYF
- | few | TRBJ2-1 | TRBV7-2 | TGTGCCAGCAGCTACAACAGGGTTGGGTACAATGAGCAGTTCTTC | CASSYNRVGYNEQFF
TRBD1 | - | TRBJ1-2 | TRBV6-5 | TGTGCCAGCAGTGAGACAGGGCTCTATGGCTACACCTTC | CASSETGLYGYTF
- | - | TRBJ1-3 | TRBV7-2 | TGTGCCAGCAGCCCTGTCCTTGGAAACACCATATATTTT | CASSPVLGNTIYF
- | - | TRBJ1-3 | TRBV7-9 | TGTGCCAGCAGCGACTACAGGGCAGCTGGAAACACCATATATTTT | CASSDYRAAGNTIYF
- | - | TRBJ2-3 | TRBV7-8 | TGTGCCAGCAGCTTAGCCGGAGGGACAGACCTACGCACAGATACGCAGTATTTT | CASSLAGGTDLRTDTQYF
- | once | TRBJ2-1 | TRBV7-6 | TGTGCCAGCAGCTTGGTTTCACGGGGTGAGCAGTTCTTC | CASSLVSRGEQFF
- | - | TRBJ1-5 | TRBV2 | TGTGCCAGCAGTGTTCATGGGCAGCTAGCTCAGCCCCAGCATTTT | CASSVHGQLAQPQHF
- | few | TRBJ2-7 | TRBV4-1 | TGCGCCAGCAGCCAAGATCCAGCGGCCGCCTACGAGCAGTACTTC | CASSQDPAAAYEQYF
TRBD1 | - | TRBJ1-2 | TRBV28 | TGTGCCAGCAGTTCCCTGGGACAGGGGGGGAGGAACTATGGCTACACCTTC | CASSSLGQGGRNYGYTF
- | - | TRBJ2-3 | TRBV5-1 | TGCGCCAGCAGCGGCCCCAGCACAGATACGCAGTATTTT | CASSGPSTDTQYF
TRBD2 | - | TRBJ2-3 | TRBV7-2 | TGTGCCAGCAGCCTACGGGGGGGGTTTTTAAATACGCAGTATTTT | CASSLRGGFLNTQYF
- | few | TRBJ2-5 | TRBV7-2 | TGTGCCAGCAGCTTAGATAGCGCCCAAGAGACCCAGTACTTC | CASSLDSAQETQYF
- | - | TRBJ2-2 | TRBV19 | TGTGCCAGTAGTATTCAGGCAGGAAGAACCGGGGAGCTGTTTTTT | CASSIQAGRTGELFF
- | few | TRBJ2-1 | TRBV4-1 | TGCGCCAGCAGCCAAGCCCCGGGTAGTGTCGACAATGAGCAGTTCTTC | CASSQAPGSVDNEQFF
- | - | TRBJ1-1 | TRBV9 | TGTGCCAGCAGCGTAGCTGTAGGGGGAAGCACTGAAGCTTTCTTT | CASSVAVGGSTEAFF
- | - | TRBJ1-2 | TRBV5-6 | TGTGCCAGCAGGGAGGCGGTTCGCTATGGCTACACCTTC | CASREAVRYGYTF
- | - | TRBJ1-5 | TRBV7-9 | TGTGCCAGCAGCTTAGGGCAGGTTACTCAGCCCCAGCATTTT | CASSLGQVTQPQHF
TRBD2 | - | TRBJ2-4 | TRBV2 | TGTGCCAGCAGTGAAGTCCCTTGGCCGGGAGGAGACATTCAGTACTTC | CASSEVPWPGGDIQYF
- | few | TRBJ1-6 | TRBV6-1 | TGTGCCAGCAGTGAAGCCCAATCTTCACCCCTCCACTTT | CASSEAQSSPLHF
- | - | TRBJ2-7 | TRBV28 | TGTGCCAGCCGCGATTTTGGGGGCGACGAGCAGTACTTC | CASRDFGGDEQYF
TRBD1 | - | TRBJ1-3 | TRBV11-3 | TGTGCCCGCCCGGGACAGGGAAGAGGGCCTGGAAACACCATATATTTT | CARPGQGRGPGNTIYF
TRBD1 | - | TRBJ2-7 | TRBV11-2 | TGTGCCAGCAGCTTAGGGGTGACAGGGACCAACGAGCAGTACTTC | CASSLGVTGTNEQYF
- | - | TRBJ1-3 | TRBV2 | TGTGCCAGCAGTGAACAGGGCCCCGGAAACACCATATATTTT | CASSEQGPGNTIYF
- | - | TRBJ1-6 | TRBV9 | TGTGCCAGCAGCGGAGGACAGACCAATTCACCCCTCCACTTT | CASSGGQTNSPLHF
- | - | TRBJ2-2 | TRBV5-6 | TGTGCCAGCAGCTTTAGGAGCAACACCGGGGAGCTGTTTTTT | CASSFRSNTGELFF